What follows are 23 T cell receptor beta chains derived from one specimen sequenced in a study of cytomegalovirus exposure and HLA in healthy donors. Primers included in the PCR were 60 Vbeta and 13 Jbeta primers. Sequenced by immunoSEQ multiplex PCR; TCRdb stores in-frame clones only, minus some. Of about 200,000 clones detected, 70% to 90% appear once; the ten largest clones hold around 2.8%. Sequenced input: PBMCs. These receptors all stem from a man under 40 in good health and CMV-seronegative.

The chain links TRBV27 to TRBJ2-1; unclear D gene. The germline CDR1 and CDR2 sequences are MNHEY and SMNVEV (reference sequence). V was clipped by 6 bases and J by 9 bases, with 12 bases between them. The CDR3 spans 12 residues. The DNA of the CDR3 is TGTGCCAGCAGCCTTTTTAACGGTGAGCAGTTCTTC. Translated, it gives CASSLFNGEQFF.

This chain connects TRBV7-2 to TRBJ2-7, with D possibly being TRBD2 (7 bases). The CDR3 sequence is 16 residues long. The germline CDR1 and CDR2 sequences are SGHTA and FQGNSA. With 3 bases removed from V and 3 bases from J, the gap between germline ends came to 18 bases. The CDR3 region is CASSFPRGGGVYEQYF. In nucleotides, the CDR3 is TGTGCCAGCAGCTTCCCCCGAGGGGGGGGAGTCTACGAGCAGTACTTC. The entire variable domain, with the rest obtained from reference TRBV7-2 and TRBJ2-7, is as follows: GAGVSQSPSNKVTEKGKDVELRCDPISGHTALYWYRQSLGQGLEFLIYFQGNSAPDKSGLPSDRFSAERTGGSVSTLTIQRTQQEDSAVYLCASSFPRGGGVYEQYFGPGTRLTVT.

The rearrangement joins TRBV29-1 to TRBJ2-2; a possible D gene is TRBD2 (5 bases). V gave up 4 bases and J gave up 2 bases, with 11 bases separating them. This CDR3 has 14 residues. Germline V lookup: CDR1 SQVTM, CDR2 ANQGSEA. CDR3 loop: CSVGRTGNTGELFF. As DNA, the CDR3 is TGCAGCGTTGGAAGGACGGGAAACACCGGGGAGCTGTTTTTT.

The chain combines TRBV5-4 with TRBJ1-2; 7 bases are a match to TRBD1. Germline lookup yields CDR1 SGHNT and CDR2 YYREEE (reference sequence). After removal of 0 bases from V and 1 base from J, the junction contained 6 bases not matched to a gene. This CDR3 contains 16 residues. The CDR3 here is CASSLVQGLDNYGYTF. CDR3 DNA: TGTGCCAGCAGCTTGGTACAGGGGCTCGATAACTATGGCTACACCTTC.

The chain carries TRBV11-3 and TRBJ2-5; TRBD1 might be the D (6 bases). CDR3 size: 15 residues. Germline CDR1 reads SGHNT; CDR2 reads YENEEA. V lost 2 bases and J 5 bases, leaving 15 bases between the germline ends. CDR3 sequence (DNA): TGTGCCAGCAGCTTAAGCAGGGGCTCGGGGGAGACCCAGTACTTC. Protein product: CASSLSRGSGETQYF.

The CDR3: CASSLVRGPYGYTF. DNA of the CDR3: TGTGCCAGCAGCTTAGTCAGGGGCCCCTATGGCTACACCTTC. The J gene is TRBJ1-2, the V gene TRBV7-9; possible D gene TRBD1, 6 bases. Germline V gene data show CDR1 as SEHNR and CDR2 as FQNEAQ (reference sequence). There are 14 residues in the CDR3. Trimming removed 1 base at V and 4 bases at J, with 10 bases between.

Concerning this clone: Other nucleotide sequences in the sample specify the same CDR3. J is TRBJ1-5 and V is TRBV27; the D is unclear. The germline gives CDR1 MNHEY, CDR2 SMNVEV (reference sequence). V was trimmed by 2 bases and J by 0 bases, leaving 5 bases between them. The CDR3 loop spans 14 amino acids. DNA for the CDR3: TGTGCCAGCAGTTTAGCAGGTAGCAATCAGCCCCAGCATTTT. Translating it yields CASSLAGSNQPQHF.

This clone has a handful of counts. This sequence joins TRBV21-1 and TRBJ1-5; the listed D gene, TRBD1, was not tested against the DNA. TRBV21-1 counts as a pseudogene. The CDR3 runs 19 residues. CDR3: CASSPHTGGGSRSNQPQHF. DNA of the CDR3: TGTGCCAGCAGCCCCCATACAGGGGGCGGCTCTAGGAGCAATCAGCCCCAGCATTTT.

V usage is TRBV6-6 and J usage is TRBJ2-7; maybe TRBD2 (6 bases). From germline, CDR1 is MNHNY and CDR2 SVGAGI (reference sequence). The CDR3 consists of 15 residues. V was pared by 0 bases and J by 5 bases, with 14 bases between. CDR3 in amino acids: CASSYSRGPFDEQYF. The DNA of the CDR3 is TGTGCCAGCAGTTACTCGCGGGGCCCCTTTGACGAGCAGTACTTC.

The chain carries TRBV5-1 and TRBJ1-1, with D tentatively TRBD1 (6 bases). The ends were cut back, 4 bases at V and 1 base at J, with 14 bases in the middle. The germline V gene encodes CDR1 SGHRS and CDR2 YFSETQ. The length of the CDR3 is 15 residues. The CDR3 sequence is CASSGIQGQNTEAFF. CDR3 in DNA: TGCGCCAGCAGCGGGATACAGGGTCAGAACACTGAAGCTTTCTTT.

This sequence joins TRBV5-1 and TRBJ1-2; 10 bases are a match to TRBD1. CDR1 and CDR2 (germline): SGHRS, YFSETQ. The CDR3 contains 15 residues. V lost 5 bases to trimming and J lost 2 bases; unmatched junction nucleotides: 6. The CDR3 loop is CASSFGGQGNYGYTF. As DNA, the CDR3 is TGCGCCAGCAGTTTTGGGGGACAGGGGAACTATGGCTACACCTTC.

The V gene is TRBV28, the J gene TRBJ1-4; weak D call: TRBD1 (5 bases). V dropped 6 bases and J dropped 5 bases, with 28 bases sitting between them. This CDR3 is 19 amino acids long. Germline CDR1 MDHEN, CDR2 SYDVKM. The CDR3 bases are TGTGCCAGCAGCCACGCCAATACCCAGGGCCGAAGTTCGAATGAAAAACTGTTTTTT. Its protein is CASSHANTQGRSSNEKLFF.

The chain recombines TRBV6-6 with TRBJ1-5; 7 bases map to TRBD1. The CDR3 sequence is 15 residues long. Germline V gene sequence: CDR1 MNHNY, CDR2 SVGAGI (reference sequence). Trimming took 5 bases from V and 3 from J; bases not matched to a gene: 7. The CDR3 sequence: CASSLPGQPNQPQHF. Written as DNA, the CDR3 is TGTGCCAGCAGTCTCCCGGGACAGCCCAATCAGCCCCAGCATTTT.

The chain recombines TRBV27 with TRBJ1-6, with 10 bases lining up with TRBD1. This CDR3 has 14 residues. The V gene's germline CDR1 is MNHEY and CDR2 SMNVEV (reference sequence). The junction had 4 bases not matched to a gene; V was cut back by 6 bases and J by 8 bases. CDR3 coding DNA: TGTGCCAGCAGACTCGGACAGGGGGATTCACCCCTCCACTTT. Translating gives CASRLGQGDSPLHF.

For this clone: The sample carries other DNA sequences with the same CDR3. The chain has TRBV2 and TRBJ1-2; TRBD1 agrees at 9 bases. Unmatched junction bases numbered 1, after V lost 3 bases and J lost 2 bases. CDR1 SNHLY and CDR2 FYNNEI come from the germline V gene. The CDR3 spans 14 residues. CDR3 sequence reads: CASSDTGGNYGYTF. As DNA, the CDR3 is TGTGCCAGCAGTGACACAGGGGGCAACTATGGCTACACCTTC.

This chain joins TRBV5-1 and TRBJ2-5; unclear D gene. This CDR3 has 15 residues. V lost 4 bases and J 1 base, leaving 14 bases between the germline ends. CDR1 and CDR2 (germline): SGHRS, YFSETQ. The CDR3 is CASSQVGTVQETQYF. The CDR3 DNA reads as TGCGCCAGCAGCCAAGTGGGTACAGTCCAAGAGACCCAGTACTTC.

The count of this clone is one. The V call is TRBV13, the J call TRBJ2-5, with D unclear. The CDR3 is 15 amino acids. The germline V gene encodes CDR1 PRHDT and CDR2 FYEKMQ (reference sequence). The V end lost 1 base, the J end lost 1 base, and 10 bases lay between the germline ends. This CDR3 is CASSLAGGTQETQYF. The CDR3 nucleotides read TGTGCCAGCAGCTTAGCTGGCGGCACCCAAGAGACCCAGTACTTC.

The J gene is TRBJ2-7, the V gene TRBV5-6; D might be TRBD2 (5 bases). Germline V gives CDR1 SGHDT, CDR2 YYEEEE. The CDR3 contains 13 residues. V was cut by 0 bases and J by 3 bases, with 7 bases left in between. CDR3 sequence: CASSLAGLYEQYF. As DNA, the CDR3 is TGTGCCAGCAGCTTGGCCGGACTCTACGAGCAGTACTTC.

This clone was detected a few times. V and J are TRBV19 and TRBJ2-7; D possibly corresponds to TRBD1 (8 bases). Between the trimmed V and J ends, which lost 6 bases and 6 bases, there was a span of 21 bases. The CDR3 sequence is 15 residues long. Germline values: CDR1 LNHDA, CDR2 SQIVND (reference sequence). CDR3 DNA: TGTGCCAGTAGGGGGGGGGACAGGCCGACCTCCGAGCAGTACTTC. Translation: CASRGGDRPTSEQYF.

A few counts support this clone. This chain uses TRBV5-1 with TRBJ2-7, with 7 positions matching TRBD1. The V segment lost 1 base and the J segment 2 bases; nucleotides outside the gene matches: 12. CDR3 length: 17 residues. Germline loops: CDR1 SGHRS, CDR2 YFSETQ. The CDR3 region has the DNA TGCGCCAGCAGCTTGACCCTTACAGGGGCGGTTACCTACGAGCAGTACTTC. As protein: CASSLTLTGAVTYEQYF.

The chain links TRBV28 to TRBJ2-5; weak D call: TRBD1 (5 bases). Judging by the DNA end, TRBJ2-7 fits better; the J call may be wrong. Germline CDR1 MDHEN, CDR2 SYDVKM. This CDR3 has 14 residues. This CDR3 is CASKGLKGTYEQYF. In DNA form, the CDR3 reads TGTGCCAGCAAGGGGTTGAAGGGCACCTACGAGCAGTACTTC.

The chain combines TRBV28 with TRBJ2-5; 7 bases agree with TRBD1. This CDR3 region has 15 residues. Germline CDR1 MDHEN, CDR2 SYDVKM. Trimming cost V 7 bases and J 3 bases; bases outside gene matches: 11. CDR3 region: CASTPAGDSKETQYF. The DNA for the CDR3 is TGTGCCAGCACTCCCGCCGGGGACAGCAAAGAGACCCAGTACTTC.

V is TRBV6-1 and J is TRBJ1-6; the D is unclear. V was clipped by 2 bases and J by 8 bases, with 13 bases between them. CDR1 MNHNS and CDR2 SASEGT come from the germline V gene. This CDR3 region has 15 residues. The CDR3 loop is CASSERTLPYSPLHF. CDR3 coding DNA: TGTGCCAGCAGTGAACGAACTCTTCCATATTCACCCCTCCACTTT.